This T cell receptor beta chain is from a study of cytomegalovirus exposure and HLA in healthy donors. Turning to the study itself: There were roughly 120 million unique TCR beta sequences, drawn from 180 million or so T cells, in an earlier analysis.

The CDR3 covers 19 residues. V lost 0 bases and J lost 3, with 20 bases in between. The germline gives CDR1 SGHVS, CDR2 FQNEAQ. A multiplex PCR was run with 60 Vbeta primers and 13 Jbeta primers. Sequencing was performed with immunoSEQ multiplex PCR; in TCRdb, only in-frame clones are kept and a portion is missing. Of about 180,000 clones listed, about four fifths were seen once; the top ten hold roughly 4.9%. The clonotype was recovered from a woman younger than 35 in good health and CMV-seropositive. The sample was PBMCs. This chain connects TRBV7-8 to TRBJ2-2, with D tentatively TRBD2 (6 bases). The CDR3 DNA reads TGTGCCAGCAGCTTAGCGTGGGGGACTCTCGTCGGGGACACCGGGGAGCTGTTTTTT. It codes for CASSLAWGTLVGDTGELFF.